This T cell receptor (beta chain) is from a study of T cells after posttransplantation cyclophosphamide listed by TCRdb under 2016. Turning to the overall study: Using TRB sequencing, the study followed how the T cell repertoire reconstituted after myeloablative bone marrow transplantation in which posttransplantation cyclophosphamide served as GVHD prophylaxis. Samples from about 32 PTCy-treated patients and 15 to 20 related bone marrow donors of those patients were subjected to antigen receptor sequencing. Blood from all 35 or so PTCy patients with 1-year posttransplant specimens was subjected to TRB sequencing. In 3 patients, up to 3 additional blood samples taken between 2 and 5.2 years after transplant also underwent TRB sequencing, as did pretransplant blood from 4 patients. TRA and TRB clonality were tightly correlated in 9 or 10 samples, so subsequent TCR analyses focused on TRB only. Public TRB sequences were compared against a database of over 3,000 sequences linked to responses to pathogens, tumor antigens, self-antigens and alloantigens.

On the study overall, not on this receptor specifically: At 1-2 months, donor-recipient similarity was low but rose over the first year, and the later blood repertoires were often dominated by donor CD8+ memory clones. Across roughly 40 patients, recipient CMV seropositivity and CMV reactivation were highly associated with TRB clonality; PTCy diversity was similar to CNI/methotrexate controls. The TRB repertoires of T cells infiltrating skin or GI tract showed only limited overlap with the TRB repertoires of T cells in blood.

Genomic DNA was used for TRB sequencing, which was performed with the immunoSEQ assay at survey resolution or with the hsTCRB kit. For the original study's pipeline: The immunoSEQ software handled initial read processing, and the LymphoSeq R package was used for repertoire analyses. Clonality was computed as 1 minus normalized Shannon entropy; Gini coefficient was also calculated for each TRB dataset. To infer phenotypes in unsorted samples, TRB sequences from sorted subsets of the recipient or donor were mapped onto unsorted samples from the same recipient. As stored in TCRdb, this immuneACCESS dataset retains in-frame rearrangements with V and J assigned. A fraction of the clones does not appear; measured against another copy, unresolved V genes explain less than half of the discrepancy, and the remainder lacks a known reason. The V and J calls and clone size are taken from that table; D and trimming were inferred from the DNA. The sample profile shows about 7,000 clones; under 95% of them were found once. The top ten constitute around 13% of the sample.

A word on this clone: Its antigen is not yet known. Per-base qualities were not stored, and no clone one base away is much larger.

Per the publication, the treatment or condition label means: high-dose cyclophosphamide on days +3 and +4 as single-agent GVHD prophylaxis. Busulfan and fludarabine conditioning, a related or unrelated marrow graft, and cyclophosphamide on days +3 and +4 were given to PTCy patients. PTCy-treated patients were drawn from a prospective multi-institutional clinical trial. Peripheral blood and bone marrow mononuclear cells were isolated by Ficoll-Hypaque density centrifugation and cryopreserved. Per the germline V gene, SGHRS is the CDR1 and YFSETQ is the CDR2. Taken from cysteine to phenylalanine, the CDR3 has 15 residues. Only the CDR3 portion is preserved as DNA: 45 bases, with reading frame beginning at the first base. The V end loses 4 bases and the J end loses 0 bases, and a stretch of 12 bases separates them.

The sample consisted of PBMCs, taken 1404 days after allogeneic stem cell transplant with posttransplant cyclophosphamide. Recombination joined TRBV5-1 with TRBJ2-3; a tentative D call is TRBD1 (6 bases match). This TCR derives from a female patient aged 50 to 60 who received an allogeneic stem cell transplant from a related donor, was CMV-positive, and had no GVHD. After a transplant, not all T cells may be the patient's own; some may come from the graft donor. In nucleotides, the sequence is TGCGCCAGCAGCCGAGGACAGACAAGCACAGATACGCAGTATTTT. This gives the protein CASSRGQTSTDTQYF.